The present T cell receptor (beta chain) was sequenced within a study of T cells in Graves' hyperthyroidism and ophthalmopathy. General study points: Expanded thyroid clonotypes (above 0.001) were mostly also found in blood.

The germline gives CDR1 MNHEY, CDR2 SMNVEV (reference sequence). V was cut by 3 bases and J by 2 bases, with 10 bases left in between. The length of the CDR3 is 14 residues. This clonotype turned up a few times. As yet, its antigen is unknown. The investigators amplified TCR beta CDR3 regions from RNA transcripts. First-round RT-PCR targeting the TCR CDR3 was performed with the HTBI primer set. TCRdb redid the calling of the multiplex PCR reads with MiXCR, one entry per CDR3 protein. The sample gives a few hundred thousand distinct CDR3 sequences, approximately 14% of which show up once; roughly 26% is in the top ten. The patients, who ranged from 18 to 65 in age, presented with newly diagnosed hyperthyroidism lasting under 2 months. Exclusion of patients followed from uncontrolled infection, other autoimmune disease, pregnancy or lactation. The study collected blood at first hyperthyroidism diagnosis, before any ophthalmopathy symptoms arose.

Sequencing was done on a sample of blood. J is TRBJ1-1 and V is TRBV27; D unresolved. This receptor was obtained from a woman aged 18-29 years with Graves' hyperthyroidism that later progressed to Graves' ophthalmopathy. Here the CDR3 reads CASSFGPPNTEAFF. The CDR3 DNA reads TGTGCCAGCAGTTTCGGCCCCCCCAACACTGAAGCTTTCTTT.